This T cell receptor beta chain was identified in a study of blood T cell repertoires in COVID-19. Profiling relied on immunoSEQ multiplex PCR, and the TCRdb table lists in-frame clones only, not all of them. Of 250,000 to 300,000 clones in the sample, around 89% are singletons; the top ten hold about 5%. The sequenced sample was peripheral blood. The sequence derives from a man between 40 and 49 years old with acute or convalescent COVID-19.

CDR3 nucleotide sequence: TGTGCCAGTAGTCCGAACAGGGTTCTAGCACCCCTCCACTTT. This translates into CASSPNRVLAPLHF. V usage is TRBV19 and J usage is TRBJ1-6; tentative D call: TRBD1 (6 bases). V gave up 5 bases and J gave up 11 bases, with 16 bases separating them. The CDR3 loop spans 14 amino acids. Germline V gene data show CDR1 as LNHDA and CDR2 as SQIVND (reference sequence).